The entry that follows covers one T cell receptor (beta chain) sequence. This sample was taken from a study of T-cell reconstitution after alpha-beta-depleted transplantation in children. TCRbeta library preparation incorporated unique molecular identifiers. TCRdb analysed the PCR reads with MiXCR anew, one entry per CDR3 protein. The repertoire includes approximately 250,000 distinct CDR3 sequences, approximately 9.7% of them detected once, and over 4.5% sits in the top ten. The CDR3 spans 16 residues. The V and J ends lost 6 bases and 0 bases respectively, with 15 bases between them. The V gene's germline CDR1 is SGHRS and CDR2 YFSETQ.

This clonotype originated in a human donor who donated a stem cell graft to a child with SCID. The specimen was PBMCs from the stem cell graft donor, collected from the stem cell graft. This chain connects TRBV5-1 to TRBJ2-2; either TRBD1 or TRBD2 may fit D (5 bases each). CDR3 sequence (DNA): TGCGCCAGCACCCCCCCGGGGACGGCGAACACCGGGGAGCTGTTTTTT. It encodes CASTPPGTANTGELFF.